The rows below give T cell receptor beta chains drawn from one sample of a study of T cells in Graves' hyperthyroidism and ophthalmopathy. TCRdb re-derived calls from the multiplex PCR reads in MiXCR, one entry per CDR3 protein. This sample has under 450,000 distinct CDR3 sequences, with around an eighth found just once. Sequenced sample: blood. The receptors derive from a man younger than 45 with Graves' hyperthyroidism that later progressed to Graves' ophthalmopathy. Each CDR3 is given with its conserved first and last residue. Fields, in order: clone size, V gene, D gene, J gene, CDR3 protein, CDR3 DNA. D genes are given only for firm matches. A row's size may be missing; if present it is once, few, many or a size class.

few	TRBV9	TRBD2	TRBJ2-3	CASSGTGLAGDSSTDTQYF	TGTGCCAGCAGCGGGACCGGACTAGCGGGGGATTCTAGCACAGATACGCAGTATTTT
many	TRBV7-9	.	TRBJ1-1	CASLAGAGNTEAFF	TGTGCCAGCCTTGCAGGGGCGGGGAACACTGAAGCTTTCTTT
many	TRBV28	TRBD2	TRBJ2-2	CASNLAGKNTGELFF	TGTGCCAGCAATCTAGCGGGGAAGAACACCGGGGAGCTGTTTTTT
.	TRBV4-1	.	TRBJ1-5	CASSPLDWNNQPQHF	TGCGCCAGCAGCCCCTTAGACTGGAACAATCAGCCCCAGCATTTT
few	TRBV20-1	.	TRBJ2-4	CSASWAQNIQYF	TGCAGTGCTAGTTGGGCTCAAAACATTCAGTACTTC
.	TRBV5-8	TRBD1	TRBJ2-3	CASSPGTDTQCF	TGTGCCAGCAGCCCAGGGACAGATACGCAGTGTTTT
.	TRBV24-1	TRBD1	TRBJ2-4	CATSDRQGIQYF	TGTGCCACCAGTGACAGACAGGGAATTCAGTACTTC
.	TRBV29-1	TRBD1	TRBJ1-1	CSVAGTGGNTEAFF	TGCAGCGTCGCCGGGACAGGGGGCAACACTGAAGCTTTCTTT
many	TRBV15	.	TRBJ1-3	CATSRDHPGASGNTIYF	TGTGCCACCAGCAGAGATCACCCAGGGGCCTCTGGAAACACCATATATTTT
few	TRBV29-1	.	TRBJ2-2	CSVELGGELFF	TGCAGCGTTGAATTGGGCGGGGAGCTGTTTTTT
many	TRBV10-3	TRBD1	TRBJ1-3	CAISSGQGQGSGNTIYF	TGTGCCATCAGCTCGGGACAGGGCCAAGGCTCTGGAAACACCATATATTTT
many	TRBV27	TRBD2	TRBJ2-5	CASSFGLAGGPETQYF	TGTGCCAGCAGTTTCGGGCTAGCGGGGGGGCCGGAGACCCAGTACTTC
.	TRBV20-1	TRBD2	TRBJ2-1	CSAKTGGAKNEQFF	TGCAGTGCCAAAACCGGGGGGGCCAAGAATGAGCAGTTCTTC
many	TRBV3-1	TRBD1	TRBJ1-2	CASSQDPDRDSGYTF	TGTGCCAGCAGCCAAGATCCGGACAGGGACTCTGGCTACACCTTC
.	TRBV7-9	.	TRBJ2-3	CASSAGTLSTDTQYF	TGTGCCAGCAGCGCCGGGACCTTAAGCACAGATACGCAGTATTTT
many	TRBV2	.	TRBJ1-1	CASSELWSTEAFF	TGTGCCAGCAGTGAACTCTGGTCCACTGAAGCTTTCTTT